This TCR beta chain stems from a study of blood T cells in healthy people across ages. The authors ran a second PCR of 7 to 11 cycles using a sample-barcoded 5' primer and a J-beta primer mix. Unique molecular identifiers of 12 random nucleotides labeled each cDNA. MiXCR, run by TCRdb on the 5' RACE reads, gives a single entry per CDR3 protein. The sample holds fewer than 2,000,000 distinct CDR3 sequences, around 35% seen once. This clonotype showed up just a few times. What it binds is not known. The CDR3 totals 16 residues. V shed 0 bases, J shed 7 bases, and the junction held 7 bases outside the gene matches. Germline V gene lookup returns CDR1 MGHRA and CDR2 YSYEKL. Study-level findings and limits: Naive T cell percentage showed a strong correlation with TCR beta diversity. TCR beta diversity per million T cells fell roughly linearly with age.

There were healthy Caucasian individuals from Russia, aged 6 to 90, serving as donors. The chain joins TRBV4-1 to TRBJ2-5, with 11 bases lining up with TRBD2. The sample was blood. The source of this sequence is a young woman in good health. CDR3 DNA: TGCGCCAGCAGCCAAGATAGGACTAGCGGGTGCGGGACCCAGTACTTC. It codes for CASSQDRTSGCGTQYF.